This TCR beta chain appears in the sequencing data of a study of radiation and T cells in renal cell carcinoma. General observations from the study: From baseline, blood top tumor clonotypes peaked at 2 weeks post-radiation.

Worth noting for this clone: Its antigen is not identified.

TCRdb's table, derived via immunoSEQ multiplex PCR, lists solely in-frame clones and lacks some. This sample yields some 130,000 clones, of which more than 80% are seen a single time; 1.5% to 2% belongs to the top ten. Germline CDR1 reads SGHNT; CDR2 reads YYREEE (reference sequence). This CDR3 is built from 15 residues. The V and J ends lost 4 bases and 8 bases respectively, with 21 bases between them. Time point reported: blood 2 weeks post-SBRT. This sample's treatment: 15 Gy SBRT to primary tumor, nephrectomy 4 weeks later. Radiation-treated patients gave blood at baseline, week 2 and week 4. Clear cell pathology was present in this patient's renal cell carcinoma.

The chain combines TRBV5-4 with TRBJ1-1; unclear D gene. Sequenced here: blood, sampled from a patient whose treatment included radiotherapy and nephrectomy. This TCR came from a woman in her fifties or sixties with renal cell carcinoma. CDR3 sequence: CASSNPGRRDEEAFF. The CDR3 nucleotides are TGTGCCAGCAGCAACCCCGGCCGACGGGATGAAGAAGCTTTCTTT.